The source of this T cell receptor (beta chain) is a study of neurological immune-mediated disorders. Findings and limits, study-wide: Phylogenetic grouping placed 18 of 34 multiple sclerosis patients' repertoires in one related-CDR3 cluster, a possible signature.

In this sample, this clonotype turned up many times. The antigen is unknown. Germline V gene lookup returns CDR1 DFQATT and CDR2 SNEGSKA (reference sequence). The CDR3 is 11 amino acids. Trimming removed 6 bases from V and 1 base from J, with 4 bases in between. The cDNA was produced through 5'RACE with 10-nucleotide random UMIs. TCRdb analysed the 5' RACE reads with MiXCR anew, one entry per CDR3 protein. The sample gives just over 50,000 distinct CDR3 sequences, 3% to 3.5% of which show up once; about 5.4% is in the top ten. Source material was 2 million unsorted PBMCs, stored at -80 °C in RNAlater. Sequencing was performed on PBMCs. The origin of this receptor is a man aged 35 to 55 with multiple sclerosis. The V call is TRBV20-1, the J call TRBJ1-5; D is ambiguous. The CDR3 protein is CSAKSNQPQHF. CDR3 bases: TGCAGTGCCAAAAGCAATCAGCCCCAGCATTTT.